This T cell receptor beta chain was recovered during a study of T cell responses to AZD1222 COVID-19 vaccine. Findings and limits, study-wide: Baseline antibody screening turned up just six seropositive AZD1222 recipients. Two AZD1222 doses significantly raised spike-specific TCR breadth and depth over controls. The reported proportion of spike-specific TCRs targeting unmutated variant regions was nearly half.

A note on this clone: Its antigen is currently unknown. The junction and the germline gene differ at one end; a read error may be behind it.

The V gene's germline CDR1 is GTSNPN and CDR2 SVGIG (reference sequence). This CDR3 is built from 13 residues. This table comes from immunoSEQ multiplex PCR, and its TCRdb copy is limited to in-frame clones, with some not included. The data contain approximately 120,000 clones, about 91% of them singletons. The TCR originated in an adult in good health. This sample comprised peripheral blood, obtained on day 0 of AZD1222 vaccination. The chain carries TRBV30 and TRBJ1-1; D possibly corresponds to TRBD1 (6 bases). CDR3 sequence reads: CAWTLGGNTEASF. CDR3 coding DNA: TGTGCCTGGACCTTAGGGGGGAACACTGAAGCTTCCTTT.